Each of the 15 T cell receptor beta chains below was sequenced from the same sample in a study of T cell responses to AZD1222 COVID-19 vaccine. Libraries were prepared by immunoSEQ multiplex PCR; TCRdb keeps only in-frame clonotypes and omits some of them. Among approximately 160,000 clones, roughly nine tenths were seen once, and the ten largest hold approximately 0.98%. Sequenced material: peripheral blood, taken 28 days after the second AZD1222 dose. These receptors originate from an adult who received the AZD1222 COVID-19 vaccine.

The J gene is TRBJ1-2, the V gene TRBV27, with no clear D. CDR3 length equals 14 residues. V lost 5 bases to trimming and J lost 4 bases, with 14 bases between them. The germline V gene has CDR1 MNHEY and CDR2 SMNVEV (reference sequence). The CDR3, as DNA: TGTGCCAGCAGTCCGCACGGGGATGGCTATGGCTACACCTTC. Protein product: CASSPHGDGYGYTF.

The chain couples TRBV7-6 to TRBJ1-4; TRBD1 matches 9 bases. Germline V gene data show CDR1 as SGHVS and CDR2 as FNYEAQ. This CDR3 spans 14 amino acids. The J segment lost 3 bases and the V segment lost 4 bases, leaving 0 bases of the junction unmatched. The CDR3 protein is CASSWTGANEKLFF. The CDR3 region has the DNA TGTGCCAGCAGCTGGACAGGGGCTAATGAAAAACTGTTTTTT.

The chain joins TRBV28 to TRBJ1-2; 9 nucleotides match TRBD1. This CDR3 spans 14 amino acids. With V trimmed by 5 bases and J by 5 bases, 6 bases remained unmatched. CDR1 MDHEN and CDR2 SYDVKM come from the germline V gene. CDR3 DNA: TGTGCCAGCAGTACAGGGGGCGGGGAGTATGGCTACACCTTC. Protein sequence: CASSTGGGEYGYTF.

The chain recombines TRBV27 with TRBJ1-5; TRBD1 is a possible D gene (5 bases). Per germline, CDR1 MNHEY and CDR2 SMNVEV (reference sequence). The CDR3 is 13 residues long. V was cut by 3 bases and J by 6 bases, with 9 bases left in between. CDR3 sequence: CASSLAGGQPQHF. As DNA, the CDR3 is TGTGCCAGCAGTTTGGCTGGGGGTCAGCCCCAGCATTTT.

The chain couples TRBV9 to TRBJ1-5; D ambiguous. V lost 0 bases to trimming and J lost 5 bases, with 9 bases between them. Germline V gene data show CDR1 as SGDLS and CDR2 as YYNGEE. This CDR3 has 14 residues. CDR3 region: CASSVGGGYQPQHF. CDR3 coding DNA: TGTGCCAGCAGCGTAGGAGGAGGTTATCAGCCCCAGCATTTT.

The chain couples TRBV27 to TRBJ1-2; 7 positions agree with TRBD1. Trimming took 5 bases from V and 0 from J; bases not matched to a gene: 3. CDR1 and CDR2 from the germline V gene are MNHEY and SMNVEV (reference sequence). CDR3 length: 14 residues. CDR3 in amino acids: CASSPGQPNYGYTF. As DNA, the CDR3 is TGTGCCAGCAGTCCGGGACAGCCTAACTATGGCTACACCTTC.

This chain uses TRBV5-4 with TRBJ1-6; D might be TRBD1 (5 bases). CDR1 is SGHNT, CDR2 YYREEE, per germline (reference sequence). The germline V and J ends were trimmed by 3 bases and 15 bases, with 19 bases remaining between them. This CDR3 is built from 14 residues. The CDR3 sequence: CASSSGCRVRGLHF. The CDR3 nucleotides are TGTGCCAGCAGCTCCGGTTGTAGGGTGAGGGGCCTCCACTTT.

V and J are TRBV4-1 and TRBJ1-1, with D tentatively TRBD1 (6 bases). The CDR3 has 14 residues. Per germline, CDR1 MGHRA and CDR2 YSYEKL. V was cut by 3 bases and J by 6 bases, with 14 bases left in between. In DNA, the CDR3 is TGCGCCAGCAGCCACTCAAAAGGGGGGGCTGAAGCTTTCTTT. Translated, it gives CASSHSKGGAEAFF.

The chain has TRBV11-2 and TRBJ2-1; D not certain. CDR3 length equals 15 residues. Trimming left V 1 base short and J 2 bases short, with 9 bases between. Per germline, CDR1 SGHAT and CDR2 FQNNGV. The CDR3 nucleotides are TGTGCCAGCAGCTTAGTGAGCAGTACCTACAATGAGCAGTTCTTC. Its translation is CASSLVSSTYNEQFF.

The chain recombines TRBV3-1 (or the pseudogene TRBV3-2) with TRBJ1-2; TRBD1 matches at 8 bases. The germline V gene has CDR1 LGHDT and CDR2 YNNKEL (reference sequence). This CDR3 has 17 residues. With V trimmed by 2 bases and J by 3 bases, 11 bases remained unmatched. This CDR3 is CASSQPGTGFTHYGYTF. Written as DNA, the CDR3 is TGTGCCAGCAGCCAACCAGGGACAGGTTTTACTCACTATGGCTACACCTTC.

This clone has just one count. The chain couples TRBV29-1 to TRBJ1-4, with D possibly matching TRBD1 (5 bases). Germline lookup yields CDR1 SQVTM and CDR2 ANQGSEA. This CDR3 spans 13 amino acids. Trimming took off 6 bases at V and 7 bases at J, with 15 bases between the two ends. The CDR3 sequence: CSVLRGSGEKLFF. The CDR3 coding sequence is TGCAGCGTCCTTAGGGGTAGCGGTGAAAAACTGTTTTTT.

This chain uses TRBV7-9 with TRBJ1-4, with D possibly matching TRBD1 (5 bases). Germline CDR1 and CDR2: SEHNR and FQNEAQ (reference sequence). Trimming took 2 bases from V and 2 from J, leaving 9 bases between them. The CDR3 totals 15 residues. The chain's CDR3 is CASSLQGSTNEKLFF. CDR3 in DNA: TGTGCCAGCAGCTTACAGGGTTCGACTAATGAAAAACTGTTTTTT.

This chain links TRBV9 with TRBJ1-5; D not resolved. CDR1 and CDR2 (germline): SGDLS, YYNGEE. The V end lost 3 bases, the J end lost 0 bases, and 10 bases lay between the germline ends. The CDR3 sequence is 15 residues long. CDR3 residues: CASSADGDSNQPQHF. The CDR3 region has the DNA TGTGCCAGCAGCGCGGACGGAGATAGCAATCAGCCCCAGCATTTT.

The chain has TRBV6-5 and TRBJ1-5; 9 bases are a match to TRBD1. V trimming: 6 bases; J trimming: 11 bases; junction bases outside the gene matches: 8. Germline-derived CDR1 and CDR2 are MNHEY and SVGAGI. The CDR3 runs to 13 residues. CDR3 DNA: TGTGCCAGCAGCGGGACAGGGTTACGGTCCCAGCATTTT. Its translation is CASSGTGLRSQHF.

About this clone: At the DNA level, this CDR3 is encoded by other sequences in the same sample as well. The V and J genes are TRBV5-1 and TRBJ1-2, with D tentatively TRBD1 (6 bases). The V end was cut by 3 bases, the J end by 0 bases, with 9 bases between. This CDR3 has 14 amino acids. Germline V gene lookup returns CDR1 SGHRS and CDR2 YFSETQ. The CDR3 loop is CASSSTGTNYGYTF. CDR3 in DNA: TGCGCCAGCAGCTCAACAGGGACTAACTATGGCTACACCTTC.